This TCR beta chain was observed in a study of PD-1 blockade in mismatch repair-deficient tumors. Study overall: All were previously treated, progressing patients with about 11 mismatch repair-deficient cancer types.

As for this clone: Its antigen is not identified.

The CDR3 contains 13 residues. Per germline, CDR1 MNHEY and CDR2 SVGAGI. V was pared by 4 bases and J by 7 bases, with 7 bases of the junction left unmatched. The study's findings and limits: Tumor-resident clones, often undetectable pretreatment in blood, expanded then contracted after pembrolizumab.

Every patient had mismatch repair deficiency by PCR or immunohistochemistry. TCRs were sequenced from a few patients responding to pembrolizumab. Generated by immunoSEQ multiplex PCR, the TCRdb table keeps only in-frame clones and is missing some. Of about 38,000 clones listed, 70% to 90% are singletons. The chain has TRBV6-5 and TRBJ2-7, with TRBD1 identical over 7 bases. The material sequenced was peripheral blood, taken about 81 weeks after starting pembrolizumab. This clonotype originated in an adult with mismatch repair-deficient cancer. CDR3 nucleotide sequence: TGTGCCAGCAGTTTCCGACAGGGTGGAGAGCAGTACTTC. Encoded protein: CASSFRQGGEQYF.